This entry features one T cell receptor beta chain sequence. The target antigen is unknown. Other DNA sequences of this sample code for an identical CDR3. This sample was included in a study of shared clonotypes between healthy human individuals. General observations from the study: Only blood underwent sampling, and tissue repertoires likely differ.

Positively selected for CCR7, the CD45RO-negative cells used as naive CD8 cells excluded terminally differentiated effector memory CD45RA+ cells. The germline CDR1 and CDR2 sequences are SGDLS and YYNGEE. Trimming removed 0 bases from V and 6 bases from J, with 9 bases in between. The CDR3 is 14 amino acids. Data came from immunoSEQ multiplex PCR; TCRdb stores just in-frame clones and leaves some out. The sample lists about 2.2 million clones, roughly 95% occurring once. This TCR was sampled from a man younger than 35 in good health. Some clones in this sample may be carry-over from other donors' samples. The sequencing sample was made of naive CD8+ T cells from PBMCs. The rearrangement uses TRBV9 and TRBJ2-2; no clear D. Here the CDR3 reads CASSVGVGAGELFF. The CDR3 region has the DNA TGTGCCAGCAGCGTAGGCGTGGGTGCCGGGGAGCTGTTTTTT.